The source of this T cell receptor (beta chain) is a study of Graves' ophthalmopathy and Graves' hyperthyroidism. Study as a whole: The collection of peripheral blood took place at initial diagnosis, before any treatment.

The authors amplified TCR beta CDR3 regions, and they did so from RNA transcripts for repertoire sequencing. The library came from an HTBI-primed first-round RT-PCR and a second-round multiplex PCR. TCRdb used MiXCR to reprocess the multiplex PCR reads, holding one entry per CDR3 protein. Of approximately 700,000 distinct CDR3 sequences listed, over 40% were seen once; the top ten hold around 3.3%. Certain patients were not enrolled. These were patients with other autoimmune diseases, uncontrolled infections, pregnancy or lactation. Diagnosis relied on clinical symptoms, serum thyroxine, TRAb, thyroid ultrasound and orbital computed tomography. Out of roughly 9.3 ml of fresh peripheral blood, PBMCs were obtained. Germline V gene lookup returns CDR1 DFQATT and CDR2 SNEGSKA (reference sequence). The CDR3 covers 15 residues. V gave up 1 base and J gave up 6 bases, with 16 bases separating them.

Sequenced sample: peripheral blood. This receptor was taken from an adult man with Graves' ophthalmopathy. The chain carries TRBV20-1 and TRBJ2-1; D is perhaps TRBD2 (7 bases). CDR3 residues: CSARVGGRGANEQFF. CDR3 in DNA: TGCAGTGCTAGAGTGGGGGGGCGAGGGGCCAATGAGCAGTTCTTC.